This T cell receptor (beta chain) was sequenced for a study of blood T cell repertoires in COVID-19. Study-wide background: Samples of COVID-19 (acute and convalescent) were obtained from the United States, Italy and Spain. The analysed material was cDNA or gDNA that came from T cells, B-cell-depleted T cells, or PBMCs.

The ends were cut back, 0 bases at V and 0 bases at J, with 11 bases in the middle. CDR3 length: 16 amino acids. Germline CDR1 and CDR2: KGHSH and LQKENI. Authors' analysis steps: Amplifying reference gene primers gave estimates of nucleated cell counts. Using immunoSEQ multiplex PCR, the repertoire was profiled, and TCRdb retains in-frame clones only, with some absent. V and J calls plus clone size are reproduced from that table; the DNA served to infer D and trimming. The data show a few hundred thousand clones, more than 80% seen once. This rearrangement joins TRBV18 to TRBJ1-1; D unresolved. The clonotype was recovered from a woman in her thirties or forties with acute or convalescent COVID-19. The sample comprised peripheral blood. Here the CDR3 reads CASSPPSEQMNTEAFF. CDR3 DNA: TGTGCCAGCTCACCACCTTCAGAACAGATGAACACTGAAGCTTTCTTT. The full variable domain, rest sourced from reference TRBV18 and TRBJ1-1, is NAGVMQNPRHLVRRRGQEARLRCSPMKGHSHVYWYRQLPEEGLKFMVYLQKENIIDESGMPKERFSAEFPKEGPSILRIQQVVRGDSAAYFCASSPPSEQMNTEAFFGQGTRLTVV.